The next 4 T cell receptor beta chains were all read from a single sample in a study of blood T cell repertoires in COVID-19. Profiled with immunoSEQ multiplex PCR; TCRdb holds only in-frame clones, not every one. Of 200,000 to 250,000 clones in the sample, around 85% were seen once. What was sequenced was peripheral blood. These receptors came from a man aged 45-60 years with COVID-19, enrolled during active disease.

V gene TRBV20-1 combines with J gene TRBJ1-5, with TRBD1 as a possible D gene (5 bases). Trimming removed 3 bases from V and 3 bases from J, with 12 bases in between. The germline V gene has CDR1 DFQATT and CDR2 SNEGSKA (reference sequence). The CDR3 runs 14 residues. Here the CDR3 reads CSASAQGTNQPQHF. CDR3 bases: TGCAGTGCTAGTGCTCAGGGCACCAATCAGCCCCAGCATTTT.

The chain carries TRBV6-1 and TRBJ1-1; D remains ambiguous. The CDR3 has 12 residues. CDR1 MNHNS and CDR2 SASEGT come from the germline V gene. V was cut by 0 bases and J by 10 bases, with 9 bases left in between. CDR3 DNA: TGTGCCAGCAGTGAAGCCTCTAGATCAGCTTTCTTT. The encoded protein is CASSEASRSAFF.

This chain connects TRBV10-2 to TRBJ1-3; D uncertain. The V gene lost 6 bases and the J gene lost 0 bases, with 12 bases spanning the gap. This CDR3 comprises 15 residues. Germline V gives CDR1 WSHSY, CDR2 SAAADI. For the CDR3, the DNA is TGCGCCAGCAGAGATTCCCGGGGCTCTGGAAACACCATATATTTT. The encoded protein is CASRDSRGSGNTIYF.

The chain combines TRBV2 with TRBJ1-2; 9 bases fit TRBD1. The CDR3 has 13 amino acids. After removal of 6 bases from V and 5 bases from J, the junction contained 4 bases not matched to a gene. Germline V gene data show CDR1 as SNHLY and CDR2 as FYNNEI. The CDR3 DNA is TGTGCCAGCAGCGGACAGGGGCCTTATGGCTACACCTTC. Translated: CASSGQGPYGYTF.